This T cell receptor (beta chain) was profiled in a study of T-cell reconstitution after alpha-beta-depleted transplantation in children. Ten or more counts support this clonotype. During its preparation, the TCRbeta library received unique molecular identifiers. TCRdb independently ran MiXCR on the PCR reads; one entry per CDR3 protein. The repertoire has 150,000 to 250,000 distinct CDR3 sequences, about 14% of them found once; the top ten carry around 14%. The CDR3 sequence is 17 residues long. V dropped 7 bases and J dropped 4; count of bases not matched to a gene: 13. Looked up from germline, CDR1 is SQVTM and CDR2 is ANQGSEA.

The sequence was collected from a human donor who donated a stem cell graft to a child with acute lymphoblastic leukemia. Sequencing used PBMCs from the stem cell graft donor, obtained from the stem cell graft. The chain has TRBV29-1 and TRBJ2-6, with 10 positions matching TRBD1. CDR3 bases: TGCAGCGGTGCGTTTCCCGGGACAGGGGCCGGGGCCAACGTCCTGACTTTC. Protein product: CSGAFPGTGAGANVLTF.